This TCR beta chain was identified in a study of blood T cell repertoires in COVID-19 (dated by TCRdb to 2019 to 2021). As for the study more broadly: The collaborator samples originated in the United States, Italy and Spain and spanned the acute and convalescent phases of COVID-19. The prospective study material was composed of cDNA or gDNA derived from T cells, B-cell-depleted T cells, or PBMCs. Subjects who had been exposed to COVID-19, were actively infected with it, or had recovered from it provided the deeply sampled blood TCRbeta repertoires that made up the dataset. The repertoires were released in a freely available public database meant as a resource for research on the immune response to SARS-CoV-2. Samples were obtained from the ongoing ImmuneRACE study (first 160 participants) and from 1,254 subjects provided by 6 global collaborators. The sample metadata nearly always contained a de-identified subject ID, COVID-19 status, age in years and sex. Where available, HLA class I and class II types were taken from metadata supplied by the sample provider and were not determined by assay-based typing. Study-wide findings and limitations: How much clinical and demographic metadata was included differed by source and by participant, and the metadata was provided uncurated.

Note on this clone: This receptor's antigen is unknown. Base qualities are missing; no much larger clone stands one base away.

Relative to germline, V is missing 1 base and J is missing 8 bases, with 8 bases of the junction outside any gene match. Looking up the germline V gene yields CDR1 SGHAT and CDR2 FQNNGV. CDR3 length: 16 amino acids, cysteine to phenylalanine. CDR3 DNA only is kept here, 48 bases in frame from base 1. The immunoSEQ Assay, a bias-controlled multiplex PCR, was used to amplify TCRbeta CDR3 regions from genomic DNA. The authors' analysis ran thus. Within the assay, amplification of reference gene primers was used to estimate how many nucleated cells each sample contained. To quantify the absolute abundance of each unique TCRbeta CDR3 rearrangement, sequence reads were collapsed and filtered. Productive Simpson clonality was computed per sample as the square root of Simpson's diversity index over productive rearrangements. Here the immuneACCESS table is served through TCRdb, limited to in-frame sequences with V and J called. Missing clones are a known gap in these copies; in checked studies unresolved V genes cover under half, and the rest lacks a known reason. V and J calls plus clone size are reproduced from that table; the DNA served to infer D and trimming. In this sample the table shows about 90,000 clones, about 91% of which occur a single time. The ten largest clones add up to around 0.47% of the sample.

Each collaborating institution followed its own protocols to collect whole blood in K2EDTA tubes. For TCRbeta analysis, collaborators shipped samples in one of three forms: frozen whole blood, isolated PBMCs, or DNA extracted from either of those sample types. This receptor was identified in a man aged 55 to 70 with acute or convalescent COVID-19. Sequencing input: peripheral blood. The chain employs TRBV11-2 and TRBJ1-4; a stretch of 9 junction bases matches TRBD1. The CDR3 corresponds to CASSLATGGVWEKLFF. The nucleotides read TGTGCCAGCAGCTTAGCTACAGGGGGCGTTTGGGAAAAACTGTTTTTT.